This entry is about one TCR beta chain. CDR1 is MNHEY, CDR2 SVGAGI, per germline. The CDR3 sequence is 12 residues long. The ends lost 6 bases at V and 6 bases at J; junction bases unmatched: 4. The entry originates in a study of blood T cell repertoires in COVID-19. Background on the study: Both acute and convalescent COVID-19 samples were obtained from the United States, Italy and Spain. PBMCs, B-cell-depleted T cells, or T cells were the source of the cDNA or gDNA that made up the material.

Generated by immunoSEQ multiplex PCR, the TCRdb table keeps only in-frame clones and is missing some. The sample consists of roughly 76,000 clones, about 88% of them appearing once. Source material: peripheral blood. The TCR sequence derives from a middle-aged man with acute or convalescent COVID-19. The chain combines TRBV6-5 with TRBJ2-7, with 8 positions matching TRBD1. The CDR3 here is CASRNDRGEQYF. The CDR3 DNA follows: TGTGCCAGCAGAAACGACAGGGGCGAGCAGTACTTC.